Each of the 9 T cell receptor beta chains below was sequenced from the same sample in a study of cytomegalovirus exposure and HLA in healthy donors (dated by TCRdb to 2016 to 2017). Library creation used the immunoSEQ multiplex PCR assay. A mixture of 60 forward primers for TCR Vbeta segments and 13 reverse primers for TCR Jbeta segments was used in the multiplex PCR. Here the immuneACCESS table is served through TCRdb, limited to in-frame sequences with V and J called. Missing clones are a known gap in these copies; in checked studies unresolved V genes cover under half, and the rest lacks a known reason. This sample is represented by around 150,000 clones; 65% to 80% of them were singletons. Jointly, the top ten make up roughly 6.8% of the sample. The sequencing sample was made of PBMCs. The receptors originated from a man aged 35-49 years in good health and CMV-seropositive.

V gene TRBV14 combines with J gene TRBJ1-6; 8 nucleotides align to TRBD1. From germline, CDR1 is SGHDN and CDR2 FVKESK. The J segment lost 9 bases and the V segment lost 6 bases, leaving 4 bases of the junction unmatched. The CDR3 runs to 13 residues. CDR3 coding DNA: TGTGCCAGCAGTTACAGGGGGGCTTCACCCCTCCACTTT. Translation gives CASSYRGASPLHF. Filled out from reference TRBV14 and TRBJ1-6, the complete variable domain reads EAGVTQFPSHSVIEKGQTVTLRCDPISGHDNLYWYRRVMGKEIKFLLHFVKESKQDESGMPNNRFLAERTGGTYSTLKVQPAELEDSGVYFCASSYRGASPLHFGNGTRLTVT.

This clone occurred a few times. The V call is TRBV28, the J call TRBJ1-1, with TRBD1 matching 7 bases. CDR1 is MDHEN, CDR2 SYDVKM, per germline. The CDR3 sequence is 17 residues long. The junction had 20 bases not matched to a gene; V was cut back by 4 bases and J by 9 bases. In DNA, the CDR3 is TGTGCCAGCAGTTCCCCAGGGGACAGTAGCTCCAGCAGTCAAGCTTTCTTT. This gives the protein CASSSPGDSSSSSQAFF.

This chain links TRBV11-2 with TRBJ2-7; 8 bases are a match to TRBD2. The germline V gene encodes CDR1 SGHAT and CDR2 FQNNGV. The CDR3 consists of 16 residues. Germline trimming cut 5 bases from V and 2 bases from J; bases unmatched to any gene: 11. CDR3 DNA sequence: TGTGCCAGCAGCAGTCAGGAGCGGGAGTTTACCTACGAGCAGTACTTC. Its protein product is CASSSQEREFTYEQYF.

This clone was observed a single time. The chain joins TRBV10-2 to TRBJ2-1, with TRBD2 identical over 9 bases. Germline V CDR1 and CDR2: WSHSY, SAAADI. The trim removed 4 bases at V and 3 bases at J, leaving 4 bases unmatched. This CDR3 contains 15 residues. This CDR3 reads CASSVVTSGYNEQFF. DNA for the CDR3: TGCGCCAGCAGTGTTGTGACTAGCGGCTACAATGAGCAGTTCTTC.

This clone appeared once. The chain couples TRBV15 to TRBJ2-7, with D tentatively TRBD2 (6 bases). Germline CDR1 reads LNHNV; CDR2 reads YYDKDF (reference sequence). Trimming took off 1 base at V and 2 bases at J, with 12 bases between the two ends. This CDR3 is built from 15 residues. CDR3 amino acids: CATSRAGGSAYEQYF. Written as DNA, the CDR3 is TGTGCCACCAGCAGAGCAGGAGGGTCGGCCTACGAGCAGTACTTC.

This rearrangement joins TRBV27 to TRBJ1-2; TRBD1 might be the D (6 bases). In germline, CDR1 is MNHEY, CDR2 SMNVEV (reference sequence). V was cut by 6 bases and J by 4 bases, with 12 bases left in between. CDR3 length equals 13 residues. The CDR3 spells CASRPRGPYGYTF. The DNA of the CDR3 is TGTGCCAGCAGGCCGCGGGGGCCCTATGGCTACACCTTC.

The chain joins TRBV11-3 to TRBJ1-1; perhaps TRBD1 as D (6 bases). V lost 1 base, J lost 3 bases, and 15 bases lay in between. Germline CDR1 is SGHNT and CDR2 is YENEEA. CDR3 length equals 16 residues. CDR3 bases: TGTGCCAGCAGCTTAGGGGTTGGGGGGGGCGACACTGAAGCTTTCTTT. This sequence encodes CASSLGVGGGDTEAFF.

The rearrangement joins TRBV7-2 to TRBJ1-5; D ambiguous. CDR3 size: 15 residues. Germline CDR1 and CDR2: SGHTA and FQGNSA. V shed 5 bases and J shed 3 bases, with 14 bases lying between them. The CDR3 sequence is CASSADGRDNQPQHF. The CDR3 region has the DNA TGTGCCAGCAGCGCAGATGGACGGGACAATCAGCCCCAGCATTTT.

The gene calls are TRBV2 and TRBJ2-7, with 7 bases that match TRBD1. The CDR3 is 15 amino acids. V shed 7 bases, J shed 0 bases, and the junction held 9 bases outside the gene matches. CDR1 and CDR2 from the germline V gene are SNHLY and FYNNEI. This chain's CDR3 is CASNDRDRSSYEQYF. The CDR3 bases are TGTGCCAGCAACGACAGGGACCGAAGCTCCTACGAGCAGTACTTC.